This T cell receptor beta chain was sequenced in a study of CD8+ T cells in alopecia areata. Whole-study findings and limits: Patients showed less clear TCR sequence sharing than mice, possibly partly because of HLA diversity.

Notes on this clone: The antigen remains undetermined.

The sequencing template was cDNA reverse transcribed from extracted RNA. The assay was immunoSEQ multiplex PCR, and TCRdb's table has in-frame clones only and misses some. Here the sample spans roughly 150,000 clones, around 55% being singletons. Germline-derived CDR1 and CDR2 are MGHDK and SYGVNS. V lost 6 bases, J lost 1 base, and 11 bases lay in between. The CDR3 loop spans 14 amino acids. Sample: CD4+ T cells sorted from blood. The rearrangement links TRBV25-1 to TRBJ2-3; a possible D gene is TRBD2 (7 bases). The TCR originated in a human donor in good health. As DNA, the CDR3 is TGTGCCAGCAGCGAAGGGGGGGGCACAGATACGCAGTATTTT. This encodes CASSEGGGTDTQYF.